This is a list of T cell receptor beta chains from one sample in a study of blood T cell repertoires in COVID-19. TCRdb keeps only in-frame clones here, not all; method: immunoSEQ multiplex PCR. This sample yields some 240,000 clones, of which 84% are seen a single time; about 1.5% belongs to the top ten. The sample was peripheral blood. The receptors here all came from a woman in her forties who had recovered from COVID-19. CDR3s include the opening cysteine and the closing phenylalanine or tryptophan. Fields, in order: V gene, clone size, J gene, D gene, CDR3 DNA, CDR3 protein. The D gene is left open where the match is weak. Clone size, where shown, is once, few, many, or a class for clones that have expanded.

>TRBV27|-|TRBJ2-7|-
TGTGTAACCCCTCCCAGCTCCTACGAGCAGTACTTC
CVTPPSSYEQYF
>TRBV2|-|TRBJ1-3|-
TGTGCCAGCAGCCCGAGGACAGATTTCTCTGGAAACACCATATATTTT
CASSPRTDFSGNTIYF
>TRBV4-1|once|TRBJ2-7|-
TGCGCCAGCAGCCAAGAGGTTTTAACAGGGTTGGCCTACGAGCAGTACTTC
CASSQEVLTGLAYEQYF
>TRBV6-6|many|TRBJ1-3|-
TGTGCCAGCAGTTACTCAGCCGTGTTCGATGGAAACACCATATATTTT
CASSYSAVFDGNTIYF
>TRBV4-1|-|TRBJ2-7|TRBD1
TGCGCCAGCAGCCAACAGGACAGGGAGACCTACGAGCAGTACTTC
CASSQQDRETYEQYF
>TRBV27|-|TRBJ2-2|-
TGTGCCAGCAGTTTATCGTCGGGGTCTCCTGACACCGGGGAGCTGTTTTTT
CASSLSSGSPDTGELFF
>TRBV2|-|TRBJ2-6|-
TGTGCCAGCAGTTCAGGGGTCTTAGGGGCCAACGTCCTGACTTTC
CASSSGVLGANVLTF
>TRBV11-3|-|TRBJ2-6|-
TGTGCCAGCAGCTTAGGGGGAGAGGCCAACGTCCTGACTTTC
CASSLGGEANVLTF
>TRBV18|few|TRBJ1-1|-
TGTGCCAGCTCAAGTAACAGGGCGAACACTGAAGCTTTCTTT
CASSSNRANTEAFF
>TRBV3-1/TRBV3-2|-|TRBJ2-1|TRBD2
TGTGCCAGCAGCGAACATAATAGCGGGGGGGCCCAAGGAGAGTTCTTC
CASSEHNSGGAQGEFF
>TRBV12-3/TRBV12-4|-|TRBJ2-1|-
TGTGCCAGCGTATCCGGGGAGGAGCAGTTCTTC
CASVSGEEQFF
>TRBV18|-|TRBJ1-4|-
TGTGCCAGCTCCCCCGGGACACCAACAACTAATGAAAAACTGTTTTTT
CASSPGTPTTNEKLFF
>TRBV7-2|-|TRBJ2-5|TRBD2
TGTGCCAGCAGCTCCGGGACTAGCGAGGAGACCCAGTACTTC
CASSSGTSEETQYF
>TRBV6-5|-|TRBJ1-6|TRBD1
TGTGCCAGCAGTTACTGGCTGGGACAGGGGAGTTCACCCCTCCACTTT
CASSYWLGQGSSPLHF